This TCR beta chain was recovered during a study of cytomegalovirus exposure and HLA in healthy donors. General study points: A later analysis linked a missense DCLRE1C variant to TCR beta V- and J-gene trimming. Cytomegalovirus-associated status was assigned to more than 150 TCR beta chains.

Details on this clone: Its cognate antigen is unknown.

A multiplex PCR was run with 60 Vbeta primers and 13 Jbeta primers. Produced via immunoSEQ multiplex PCR; TCRdb's table is partial and in-frame only. The table lists 120,000 or so clones, roughly 80% of them singletons, with about 1.8% in the top ten. With 6 bases removed from V and 3 bases from J, the gap between germline ends came to 11 bases. The CDR3 spans 13 residues. Germline V gene lookup returns CDR1 SEHNR and CDR2 FQNEAQ (reference sequence). This receptor was identified in a man between 18 and 35 years old in good health and CMV-seronegative. The sample comprised PBMCs. The gene calls are TRBV7-9 and TRBJ1-2; D possibly corresponds to TRBD1 (6 bases). The CDR3 DNA reads as TGTGCCAGCAGGCGTCCAGGGGACTATGGCTACACCTTC. Residues: CASRRPGDYGYTF.